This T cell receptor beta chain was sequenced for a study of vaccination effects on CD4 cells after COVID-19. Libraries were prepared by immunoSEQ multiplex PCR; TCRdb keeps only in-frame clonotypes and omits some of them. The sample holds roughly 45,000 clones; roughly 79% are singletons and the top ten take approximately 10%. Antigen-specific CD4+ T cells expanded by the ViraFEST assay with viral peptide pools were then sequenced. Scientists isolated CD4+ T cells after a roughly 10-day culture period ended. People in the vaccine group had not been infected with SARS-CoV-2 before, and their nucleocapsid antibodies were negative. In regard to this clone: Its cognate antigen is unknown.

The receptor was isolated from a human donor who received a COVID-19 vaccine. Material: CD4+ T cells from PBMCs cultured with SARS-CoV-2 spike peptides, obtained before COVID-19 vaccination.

The DNA of the CDR3 is TGTGCCAGCAGAAAACAGGGGAACACAGATACGCAGTATTTT. Its protein product is CASRKQGNTDTQYF. This chain connects TRBV21-1 to TRBJ2-3; the table's D call of TRBD1 was not tested on the DNA. TRBV21-1 is classified as a pseudogene. This CDR3 has 14 residues.